These 15 T cell receptor beta chains share one sample of origin, sequenced in a study of T cell changes during pregnancy in multiple sclerosis. Sequencing used immunoSEQ multiplex PCR; TCRdb keeps in-frame clones, though not all of them. The sample has 85,000 to 100,000 clones, 80% to 95% seen once; the top ten hold about 2.6%. Here the sequenced sample was peripheral blood, taken in the first trimester of pregnancy. All receptors come from a female donor with multiple sclerosis, enrolled in a pregnancy study.

The V gene is TRBV9, the J gene TRBJ2-7; D might be TRBD2 (5 bases). The germline V gene encodes CDR1 SGDLS and CDR2 YYNGEE. CDR3 length: 14 amino acids. The V end lost 3 bases, the J end lost 7 bases, and 17 bases lay between the germline ends. The CDR3: CASSGKDARREQYF. DNA for the CDR3: TGTGCCAGCAGCGGGAAGGACGCGCGGAGGGAGCAGTACTTC.

The chain couples TRBV27 to TRBJ2-7; TRBD2 might be the D (6 bases). Germline lookup yields CDR1 MNHEY and CDR2 SMNVEV (reference sequence). Trimming pared 1 base from V and 5 bases from J, leaving 12 bases between. The CDR3 covers 14 residues. In DNA, the CDR3 is TGTGCCAGCAGTTTATTCCCCCGGAGGGACGAGCAGTACTTC. It encodes CASSLFPRRDEQYF.

The chain carries TRBV9 and TRBJ1-1, with 9 bases identical to TRBD1. Germline trimming cut 3 bases from V and 0 bases from J; bases unmatched to any gene: 9. This CDR3 region has 17 residues. CDR1 SGDLS and CDR2 YYNGEE come from the germline V gene. CDR3 nucleotide sequence: TGTGCCAGCAGCGGGGACAGGGATCGAACCTTGAACACTGAAGCTTTCTTT. Its protein is CASSGDRDRTLNTEAFF. The entire variable domain, with the rest obtained from reference TRBV9 and TRBJ1-1, is as follows: DSGVTQTPKHLITATGQRVTLRCSPRSGDLSVYWYQQSLDQGLQFLIQYYNGEERAKGNILERFSAQQFPDLHSELNLSSLELGDSALYFCASSGDRDRTLNTEAFFGQGTRLTVV.

This clone showed up just once. This sequence joins TRBV5-4 and TRBJ2-3; no reliable D call. V was pared by 7 bases and J by 2 bases, with 17 bases between. CDR3 length: 15 amino acids. CDR1 SGHNT and CDR2 YYREEE come from the germline V gene (reference sequence). CDR3 DNA sequence: TGTGCCAGCGGCCTAGTAATGGCCAACACAGATACGCAGTATTTT. The encoded protein is CASGLVMANTDTQYF.

The chain has TRBV15 and TRBJ1-5, with 10 bases lining up with TRBD1. In germline, CDR1 is LNHNV, CDR2 YYDKDF (reference sequence). Trimming took 0 bases from V and 4 from J; bases not matched to a gene: 6. CDR3 length: 17 residues. The CDR3 sequence is CATSRDAPGQGNQPQHF. The DNA for the CDR3 is TGTGCCACCAGCAGAGACGCACCGGGACAGGGGAATCAGCCCCAGCATTTT.

This chain connects TRBV11-2 to TRBJ1-2, with 7 nucleotides matching TRBD1. The CDR3 extends over 18 amino acids. The V segment lost 3 bases and the J segment 0 bases; nucleotides outside the gene matches: 13. CDR1 and CDR2 from the germline V gene are SGHAT and FQNNGV. In nucleotides, the CDR3 is TGTGCCAGCAGCTTGGGATTTAAGGGGGCTCAGACTAACTATGGCTACACCTTC. Encoded protein: CASSLGFKGAQTNYGYTF.

The rearrangement joins TRBV19 to TRBJ2-1; no reliable D call. Trimming removed 3 bases from V and 0 bases from J, with 12 bases in between. The CDR3 consists of 16 residues. The germline V gene has CDR1 LNHDA and CDR2 SQIVND (reference sequence). CDR3 nucleotide sequence: TGTGCCAGTAGTATCCCGGCTAGAAGCTCCTACAATGAGCAGTTCTTC. It codes for CASSIPARSSYNEQFF.

CDR3 bases: TGTGCCAGCAGCTTGCGCGGGAGGGTAATCCACGAGCAGTACTTC. Translating gives CASSLRGRVIHEQYF. This chain links TRBV5-4 with TRBJ2-7, with 9 nucleotides matching TRBD2. Per the germline V gene, CDR1 is SGHNT and CDR2 is YYREEE (reference sequence). The CDR3 loop spans 15 amino acids. Losses at the gene ends were 1 base for V and 5 bases for J; bases not matched to a gene: 7.

The chain recombines TRBV10-3 with TRBJ2-4; 10 bases match TRBD1. This CDR3 contains 14 residues. V trimming: 2 bases; J trimming: 12 bases; junction bases outside the gene matches: 7. From germline, CDR1 is ENHRY and CDR2 SYGVKD. The CDR3 DNA reads TGTGCCATCAGTGAGCCAGGGGACAGGGGTAATCAGTACTTC. This gives the protein CAISEPGDRGNQYF.

The J gene is TRBJ1-5, the V gene TRBV27; the match to TRBD1 covers 10 bases. The CDR3 consists of 17 residues. V gave up 8 bases and J gave up 2 bases; unmatched junction bases: 12. Germline V gives CDR1 MNHEY, CDR2 SMNVEV (reference sequence). The CDR3 here is CASGAWSGTGGNQPQHF. CDR3 nucleotides: TGTGCCAGCGGAGCCTGGAGCGGGACAGGGGGCAATCAGCCCCAGCATTTT.

The chain is built from TRBV6-1 and TRBJ2-1; TRBD2 is a possible D gene (6 bases). V was cut by 2 bases and J by 7 bases, with 18 bases left in between. There are 16 residues in the CDR3. Germline V gives CDR1 MNHNS, CDR2 SASEGT. The CDR3 sequence is CASSESRGLPRNEQFF. The CDR3 nucleotides are TGTGCCAGCAGTGAATCGCGGGGACTGCCGAGGAATGAGCAGTTCTTC.

The V and J genes are TRBV27 and TRBJ2-3, with D possibly matching TRBD1 (5 bases). CDR1 is MNHEY and CDR2 is SMNVEV in the germline V gene (reference sequence). Trimming shortened V by 4 bases and J by 2 bases, and 13 bases separated the two germline ends. The CDR3 totals 15 residues. CDR3 sequence: CASSYGQGYTDTQYF. The CDR3 coding sequence is TGTGCCAGCAGTTACGGTCAGGGATACACAGATACGCAGTATTTT.

The chain carries TRBV18 and TRBJ1-2; D may be TRBD1 (6 bases). The CDR3 covers 13 residues. Between the trimmed V and J ends, which lost 5 bases and 6 bases, there was a span of 13 bases. Germline CDR1 KGHSH, CDR2 LQKENI. CDR3 amino acids: CASSETGIDGYTF. CDR3 in DNA: TGTGCCAGCTCAGAAACAGGGATTGATGGCTACACCTTC.

The chain is built from TRBV18 and TRBJ1-4; D not resolved. Germline loops: CDR1 KGHSH, CDR2 LQKENI. There are 15 residues in the CDR3. V shed 3 bases and J shed 7 bases, with 15 bases lying between them. The DNA for the CDR3 is TGTGCCAGCTCACCCCGCCTGAGTGATGGTGAAAAACTGTTTTTT. This encodes CASSPRLSDGEKLFF.

The J gene is TRBJ1-2, the V gene TRBV18, with TRBD1 matching 7 bases. Germline trimming cut 3 bases from V and 2 bases from J; bases unmatched to any gene: 3. Germline CDR1 reads KGHSH; CDR2 reads LQKENI. The CDR3 has 14 amino acids. The CDR3 bases are TGTGCCAGCTCACCCCAGACAGGGAACTATGGCTACACCTTC. Translation: CASSPQTGNYGYTF. The full variable domain, in which reference TRBV18 and TRBJ1-2 provide the parts outside the CDR3, is NAGVMQNPRHLVRRRGQEARLRCSPMKGHSHVYWYRQLPEEGLKFMVYLQKENIIDESGMPKERFSAEFPKEGPSILRIQQVVRGDSAAYFCASSPQTGNYGYTFGSGTRLTVV.